Sequencing of this T cell receptor beta chain was carried out in a study of blood T cell repertoires in COVID-19. Study context: Samples taken during acute and convalescent COVID-19 were collected in the United States, Italy and Spain. Sample material is recorded as cDNA or gDNA derived from T cells, B-cell-depleted T cells, or PBMCs.

Original processing notes: From reference gene primer amplification, estimates of nucleated cell counts were derived. Repertoires were generated with immunoSEQ multiplex PCR, while TCRdb's copy carries only in-frame clones and drops some. From that table come the V and J calls and clone size; the DNA was used to work out D and trimming. Found here are 120,000 to 150,000 clones, approximately 86% of them singletons; the top ten hold about 3.1%. This CDR3 spans 17 amino acids. The V gene's germline CDR1 is SGHTA and CDR2 FQGNSA. V lost 4 bases to trimming and J lost 3 bases; unmatched junction nucleotides: 12. This clone was seen a handful of times.

The source of this sequence is a woman in her thirties or forties with active or convalescent COVID-19. The chain employs TRBV7-2 and TRBJ2-4; 7 nucleotides align to TRBD2. The sequenced sample was peripheral blood. The CDR3 sequence is CASSSSLLAGSKNIQYF. CDR3 DNA sequence: TGTGCCAGCAGCTCCTCACTCTTAGCGGGTAGCAAAAACATTCAGTACTTC.